This is a list of T cell receptor beta chains from one sample in a study of cytomegalovirus exposure and HLA in healthy donors. TCRdb keeps only in-frame clones here, not all; method: immunoSEQ multiplex PCR. The table has 97,000 or so clones, about two thirds seen once; the top ten hold under 3%. Sample: PBMCs. The receptors stem from a man aged 50-60 years in good health and CMV-seronegative. The CDR3 runs from the conserved cysteine through the conserved F or W. Each record gives: V gene, J gene, CDR3 length, D gene, clone size, CDR3 protein, CDR3 DNA. A D gene is named only where the DNA matches it firmly. The size field is filled for only some rows; it gives once, few, many or a size class.

>TRBV6-1|TRBJ2-3|14|TRBD2|few
CASSPTSVTDTQYF
TGTGCCAGCAGCCCGACTAGCGTGACAGATACGCAGTATTTT
>TRBV5-3|TRBJ2-2|17|TRBD2|-
CARSLAGLATNTGELFF
TGTGCCAGAAGCTTGGCGGGACTAGCGACCAACACCGGGGAGCTGTTTTTT
>TRBV5-3|TRBJ2-2|17|TRBD2|-
CARSSSQAGGHAGELFF
TGTGCCAGAAGCTCATCACAGGCGGGGGGGCACGCGGGGGAGCTGTTTTTT
>TRBV27|TRBJ2-7|14|TRBD1|-
CASRRQGATYEQYF
TGTGCCAGCAGAAGACAGGGGGCAACCTACGAGCAGTACTTC
>TRBV18|TRBJ1-2|15|-|-
CASSPPGRVAEGYTF
TGTGCCAGCTCACCACCCGGCAGGGTTGCGGAAGGCTACACCTTC
>TRBV7-8|TRBJ1-1|14|-|-
CASSLGVRSTEAFF
TGTGCCAGCAGCTTAGGGGTTAGGAGCACTGAAGCTTTCTTT
>TRBV5-4|TRBJ2-3|13|-|-
CASSLQGPDTQYF
TGTGCCAGCAGCCTTCAGGGCCCAGATACGCAGTATTTT
>TRBV18|TRBJ2-7|16|-|few
CASSLDRQASSYEQYF
TGTGCCAGCTCACTAGACAGACAGGCTTCGTCCTACGAGCAGTACTTC
>TRBV5-1|TRBJ2-4|16|TRBD1|-
CASSLEGRGQSDIQYF
TGCGCCAGCAGCTTGGAAGGCAGGGGGCAATCGGACATTCAGTACTTC
>TRBV6-5|TRBJ1-6|15|-|few
CASSYSKTGNSPLHF
TGTGCCAGCAGTTACTCGAAAACGGGGAATTCACCCCTCCACTTT
>TRBV7-2|TRBJ2-1|15|-|once
CASSFGRGTYNEQFF
TGTGCCAGCAGCTTTGGGAGGGGGACTTACAATGAGCAGTTCTTC
>TRBV9|TRBJ2-1|15|-|-
CASSVVGTRSGEQFF
TGTGCCAGCAGCGTAGTCGGCACTCGGTCGGGTGAGCAGTTCTTC
>TRBV2|TRBJ2-3|17|TRBD1|-
CASSEGTPGWGTDTQYF
TGTGCCAGCAGTGAGGGTACTCCCGGATGGGGGACAGATACACAGTATTTT
>TRBV28|TRBJ2-7|16|TRBD2|-
CASSQGLAGATYEQYF
TGTGCCAGCAGTCAGGGACTAGCGGGAGCCACCTACGAGCAGTACTTC
>TRBV9|TRBJ2-1|16|-|-
CASSVAMGASYNEQFF
TGTGCCAGCAGCGTAGCTATGGGGGCCTCCTACAATGAGCAGTTCTTC
>TRBV6-1|TRBJ2-1|14|TRBD2|-
CASSLAGARNEQFF
TGTGCCAGCAGCCTAGCGGGAGCGCGGAATGAGCAGTTCTTC
>TRBV14|TRBJ2-7|14|-|-
CASSQALATYEQYF
TGTGCCAGCAGCCAAGCTCTAGCGACGTACGAGCAGTACTTC
>TRBV27|TRBJ2-4|13|TRBD1|-
CASSSGQGNIQYF
TGTGCCAGCAGTTCGGGACAGGGGAACATTCAGTACTTC
>TRBV2|TRBJ2-7|16|TRBD1|-
CASSAQGLAPLDEQYF
TGTGCCAGCAGTGCACAGGGGCTAGCTCCTCTCGACGAGCAGTACTTC
>TRBV5-6|TRBJ2-1|13|TRBD1|once
CASSTGTVKGQFF
TGTGCCAGCAGCACCGGGACAGTTAAAGGGCAGTTCTTC
>TRBV30|TRBJ2-1|13|TRBD2|-
CAWSRLAGDEQFF
TGTGCCTGGAGTAGGCTAGCGGGAGATGAGCAGTTCTTC
>TRBV18|TRBJ1-4|13|-|-
CASSAGLSEKLFF
TGTGCCAGCTCCGCAGGACTGTCCGAAAAACTGTTTTTT
>TRBV30|TRBJ2-7|13|TRBD2|-
CAWSGGRAYEQYF
TGTGCCTGGAGCGGCGGGAGGGCCTACGAGCAGTACTTC
>TRBV10-2|TRBJ1-4|21|TRBD1|-
CASSEMPAGGLLGLRFEKLFF
TGCGCCAGCAGTGAGATGCCGGCAGGGGGCTTATTAGGGTTGAGATTTGAAAAACTGTTTTTT
>TRBV4-3|TRBJ1-2|14|TRBD1|-
CASSPQQGNYGYTF
TGCGCCAGCAGCCCACAACAGGGGAACTATGGCTACACCTTC
>TRBV28|TRBJ1-5|15|TRBD1|-
CASSPGDRAIQPQHF
TGTGCCAGCAGTCCGGGGGACAGGGCAATTCAGCCCCAGCATTTT
>TRBV19|TRBJ1-2|13|TRBD1|-
CASSSRDRNGYTF
TGTGCCAGTAGTTCACGGGACAGGAATGGCTACACCTTC
>TRBV10-1|TRBJ2-1|15|-|-
CASERNRVFYNEQFF
TGCGCCAGCGAGAGAAATCGGGTCTTTTACAATGAGCAGTTCTTC
>TRBV7-2|TRBJ2-4|16|-|-
CASSLRGQVAKNIQYF
TGTGCCAGCAGCTTAAGGGGACAAGTAGCCAAAAACATTCAGTACTTC
>TRBV19|TRBJ1-5|14|-|-
CASKPGLSNQPQHF
TGTGCCAGTAAGCCCGGGTTAAGCAATCAGCCCCAGCATTTT
>TRBV27|TRBJ1-4|16|-|-
CASSPLPFSSLEKLFF
TGTGCCAGCAGTCCCCTCCCGTTTTCGAGCCTTGAAAAACTGTTTTTT
>TRBV19|TRBJ1-1|13|TRBD1|-
CASGGQGATEAFF
TGTGCCAGTGGTGGACAGGGCGCCACTGAAGCTTTCTTT
>TRBV19|TRBJ2-7|14|TRBD1|once
CASSPGTGKHEQYF
TGTGCCAGTAGCCCCGGGACAGGGAAGCACGAGCAGTACTTC
>TRBV7-9|TRBJ1-4|15|-|-
CASSLAGGTNEKLFF
TGTGCCAGCAGCTTAGCCGGAGGCACTAATGAAAAACTGTTTTTT
>TRBV4-1|TRBJ2-5|15|TRBD1|-
CASSQDRGLTETQYF
TGCGCCAGCAGCCAGGACAGGGGTTTGACTGAGACCCAGTACTTC
>TRBV7-2|TRBJ1-5|18|-|once
CASSLGTSGGGRVQPQHF
TGTGCCAGCAGCTTAGGTACCTCGGGGGGGGGCCGGGTTCAGCCCCAGCATTTT
>TRBV6-1|TRBJ1-3|14|-|-
CASSPRESGNTIYF
TGTGCCAGCAGCCCCAGGGAATCTGGAAACACCATATATTTT
>TRBV11-3|TRBJ2-3|14|-|-
CASSLTASTDTQYF
TGTGCCAGCAGCTTGACAGCTAGCACAGATACGCAGTATTTT
>TRBV11-2|TRBJ2-5|19|TRBD1|-
CASSFRLRQGSTLQETQYF
TGTGCCAGCAGCTTTCGCCTAAGACAGGGCTCAACCCTCCAAGAGACCCAGTACTTC
>TRBV4-2|TRBJ2-7|13|-|-
CASSQDRPGEQYF
TGTGCCAGCAGCCAAGATCGGCCGGGTGAGCAGTACTTC
>TRBV7-9|TRBJ2-5|16|TRBD1|-
CASSPHPGQLKETQYF
TGTGCCAGCAGCCCGCACCCGGGACAGTTGAAAGAGACCCAGTACTTC
>TRBV7-2|TRBJ2-6|15|-|-
CASSLGAAGANVLTF
TGTGCCAGCAGCTTGGGGGCTGCAGGGGCCAACGTCCTGACTTTC
>TRBV5-4|TRBJ2-5|15|-|-
CASSPDRDFTETQYF
TGTGCCAGCAGCCCTGACAGGGACTTTACGGAGACCCAGTACTTC
>TRBV5-1|TRBJ1-2|12|-|-
CASSVNRDGYTF
TGCGCCAGCAGCGTCAACAGGGACGGCTACACCTTC
>TRBV6-1|TRBJ2-7|15|-|-
CASSEARSLPYEQYF
TGTGCCAGCAGTGAAGCGAGATCCCTCCCCTACGAGCAGTACTTC